This T cell receptor (beta chain) was profiled in a study of early T cells in non-severe SARS-CoV-2 infection. As for the study in general: Sequencing used unsorted whole-blood bulk RNA, so chains lack pairing. Regarding the study as a whole: Reliance on VDJdb matching favored anti-spike CD8 responses; private and CD4 specificities were missed.

The TCR library protocol was used to attach unique molecular identifiers. These identifiers were attached to individual cDNA molecules. MiXCR, applied by TCRdb to the 5' RACE reads, yields one record per CDR3 protein. The sample yields under 40,000 distinct CDR3 sequences, nearly 6% seen once. V gave up 6 bases and J gave up 4 bases; unmatched junction bases: 10. The germline CDR1 and CDR2 sequences are SGHNT and YENEEA. The CDR3 runs to 15 residues. This clonotype was seen ten or more times. Antigen: not known. The sample consisted of whole blood. This rearrangement joins TRBV11-3 to TRBJ1-1; TRBD1 aligns across 8 bases. The origin of this receptor is an adult who was a healthcare worker with PCR-confirmed SARS-CoV-2 infection or an uninfected control (not recorded which). This chain's CDR3 is CASSPGGAGITEAFF. The CDR3 nucleotides read TGTGCCAGCAGTCCAGGGGGCGCGGGGATCACTGAAGCTTTCTTT.